This T cell receptor beta chain derives from a study of regulatory T cells in long-lasting Graves disease. The overall study: Persistent Graves' disease denoted over 5 years of antithyroid drugs plus positive TSH receptor antibodies. Study findings and constraints: Persistent disease was characterized by preferential usage of TRBV28, TRBJ1-2 and TRBJ2-5. Reduced TCR diversity was observed in persistent Graves' patients versus newly diagnosed patients.

This clonotype was counted between two and nine times. The antigen is not known. The sample's time point: persistent/refractory GD, antithyroid drugs over 5 years with positive TRAb. Making the TCR library involved RNA that had been extracted from PBMCs. A volume of about 9 milliliters of peripheral blood was collected in EDTA tubes. V lost 5 bases and J lost 3, with 19 bases in between. From germline, CDR1 is LGHDT and CDR2 YNNKEL (reference sequence). The CDR3 totals 16 residues. According to the study, TCR beta libraries were built with iRepertoire HTBI primers and CDR3-region Arm-PCR. TCRdb used MiXCR to reprocess the multiplex PCR reads, holding one entry per CDR3 protein. Among some 420,000 distinct CDR3 sequences listed, 22% were seen once.

Here the sequenced sample was peripheral blood mononuclear cells (PBMCs), taken when the disease was refractory, from a patient treated with antithyroid drugs. The chain is built from TRBV3-1 and TRBJ2-5, with TRBD2 as a possible D gene (6 bases). This TCR came from a female donor with Graves disease. CDR3 nucleotides: TGTGCCAGCAGCACGGGACTCCTGGAGGGCAAAGAGACCCAGTACTTC. Its protein product is CASSTGLLEGKETQYF.